Reported below is one TCR beta chain. V lost 3 bases to trimming and J lost 2 bases, with 18 bases between them. CDR1 is MNHEY, CDR2 SMNVEV, per germline (reference sequence). The CDR3 covers 17 residues. This sample is drawn from a study of blood T cell repertoires in COVID-19. At the level of the study: Acute and convalescent COVID-19 samples came from the United States, Italy and Spain. In each case, the material was cDNA or gDNA derived from T cells, B-cell-depleted T cells, or PBMCs.

Original processing methods: Amplification with reference gene primers provided the estimates of nucleated cell counts. Using immunoSEQ multiplex PCR, the repertoire was profiled, and TCRdb retains in-frame clones only, with some absent. V and J calls and clone size are as listed in that table; D and trimming were resolved from the DNA. The data show around 240,000 clones, roughly 81% seen once. J is TRBJ2-3 and V is TRBV27; D is ambiguous. The receptor was isolated from a man in his forties or fifties with acute or convalescent COVID-19. Source material: peripheral blood. This CDR3 is CASSFLSTLANTDTQYF. The CDR3 coding sequence is TGTGCCAGCAGTTTTTTGTCAACTCTCGCCAACACAGATACGCAGTATTTT.